This passage covers 19 T cell receptor beta chains from one sample sequenced in a study of T cell responses to AZD1222 COVID-19 vaccine. Clones were read by immunoSEQ multiplex PCR, and TCRdb kept only the in-frame ones, dropping some. The profile shows over 85,000 clones, 75% to 90% of them singletons. The sequenced sample was peripheral blood, obtained on day 0 of AZD1222 vaccination. The receptors here all came from an adult in good health.

This chain links TRBV5-5 with TRBJ1-2; 8 nucleotides align to TRBD1. Germline V gene sequence: CDR1 SGHKS, CDR2 YYEKEE (reference sequence). The length of the CDR3 is 14 residues. V shed 4 bases and J 7 bases; nucleotides not matched to a gene: 9. In nucleotides, the CDR3 is TGTGCCAGCAGCCCCGACGACAGGGGCCCTGGCTACACCTTC. It encodes CASSPDDRGPGYTF.

This clone occurred once. This sequence joins TRBV10-3 and TRBJ2-1; 7 nucleotides agree with TRBD1. Trimming cost V 7 bases and J 3 bases; bases outside gene matches: 9. The CDR3 totals 15 residues. Looked up from germline, CDR1 is ENHRY and CDR2 is SYGVKD. The CDR3 region has the DNA TGTGCCATCACCCGACAGGGTGAAGGCTACAATGAGCAGTTCTTC. It yields the protein CAITRQGEGYNEQFF.

In this sample, this clone turned up once. V usage is TRBV10-3 and J usage is TRBJ2-3, with 7 bases aligning to TRBD1. V dropped 5 bases and J dropped 3; count of bases not matched to a gene: 2. The CDR3 runs 13 residues. In germline, CDR1 is ENHRY, CDR2 SYGVKD. This CDR3 reads CAISRTGTDTQYF. The CDR3 nucleotides are TGTGCCATCAGTAGGACAGGAACAGATACGCAGTATTTT.

This rearrangement joins TRBV12-3 or TRBV12-4 to TRBJ2-7; D not certain. V was clipped by 3 bases and J by 10 bases, with 10 bases between them. CDR3 length: 11 residues. This CDR3 reads CASSLIQFQYF. Here the CDR3 DNA reads TGTGCCAGCAGTTTGATCCAGTTCCAGTACTTC.

The chain employs TRBV6-6 and TRBJ2-7; D remains ambiguous. The germline V and J ends were trimmed by 4 bases and 4 bases, with 5 bases remaining between them. Germline loops: CDR1 MNHNY, CDR2 SVGAGI (reference sequence). CDR3 length: 11 amino acids. In DNA, the CDR3 is TGTGCCAGCAGTTTAGTGTACGAGCAGTACTTC. Amino acids: CASSLVYEQYF.

The chain has TRBV2 and TRBJ1-2; D is perhaps TRBD1 (6 bases). V shed 9 bases and J shed 3 bases, with 11 bases lying between them. CDR1 and CDR2 (germline): SNHLY, FYNNEI. This CDR3 contains 12 residues. As DNA, the CDR3 is TGTGCCAGTCAGGGGTGGGACTATGGCTACACCTTC. This codes for CASQGWDYGYTF.

Written as DNA, the CDR3 is TGCAGCGTTGACCCCGGGGGCCTGGGTGAGCAGTTCTTC. Translated, it gives CSVDPGGLGEQFF. The V gene is TRBV29-1, the J gene TRBJ2-1, with D perhaps matching TRBD1 or TRBD2 (6 bases each). V was clipped by 3 bases and J by 9 bases, with 15 bases between them. This CDR3 has 13 residues. Germline V lookup: CDR1 SQVTM, CDR2 ANQGSEA.

The chain is built from TRBV28 and TRBJ1-6; D gene ambiguous. The V gene's germline CDR1 is MDHEN and CDR2 SYDVKM. The ends were cut back, 2 bases at V and 0 bases at J, with 8 bases in the middle. This CDR3 is 16 amino acids long. The CDR3, as DNA: TGTGCCAGCAGTTTAACGCCAGGCTCCTATAATTCACCCCTCCACTTT. Protein sequence: CASSLTPGSYNSPLHF.

J is TRBJ2-7 and V is TRBV7-6; D is possibly TRBD2 (5 bases). The V and J ends lost 3 bases and 1 base respectively, with 13 bases between them. The germline V gene has CDR1 SGHVS and CDR2 FNYEAQ. The CDR3 length is 15 residues. As DNA, the CDR3 is TGTGCCAGCAGCTTGAGGCCGGGGTTTTCCTACGAGCAGTACTTC. Its protein is CASSLRPGFSYEQYF.

DNA for the CDR3: TGTGCCAGCAGCTGGGGTAATGTTGGGAGCAGGAATGAGCAGTTCTTC. It codes for CASSWGNVGSRNEQFF. This chain links TRBV12-1 with TRBJ2-1; the table's D call of TRBD2 was not tested on the DNA. TRBV12-1 constitutes a pseudogene. The CDR3 contains 16 residues.

V is TRBV5-1 and J is TRBJ2-2; D remains unclear. The CDR3 extends over 15 amino acids. The V gene's germline CDR1 is SGHRS and CDR2 YFSETQ. V was shortened by 6 bases and J by 1 base, with 13 bases between the two germline ends. Here the CDR3 DNA reads TGCGCCAGCACCGACATGGGTGGGAACACCGGGGAGCTGTTTTTT. This codes for CASTDMGGNTGELFF.

The J gene is TRBJ1-5, the V gene TRBV7-8; tentative D call: TRBD1 (5 bases). V lost 5 bases, J lost 9 bases, and 11 bases lay in between. Per germline, CDR1 SGHVS and CDR2 FQNEAQ. CDR3 length: 12 amino acids. In DNA, the CDR3 is TGTGCCAGCAGCCGCCACGGGGGGCCCCAGCATTTT. This encodes CASSRHGGPQHF.

The J gene is TRBJ2-7, the V gene TRBV4-3; 10 bases map to TRBD2. The V gene end was trimmed by 1 base and the J gene end by 2 bases; junction bases not matched to a gene: 5. CDR1 and CDR2 from the germline V gene are LGHNA and YSLEER. The CDR3 spans 16 residues. CDR3 loop: CASSQVSGGSTYEQYF. For the CDR3, the DNA is TGCGCCAGCAGCCAAGTTAGCGGGGGGAGTACCTACGAGCAGTACTTC.

The V call is TRBV6-5, the J call TRBJ2-1, with D tentatively TRBD1 (6 bases). The ends were cut back, 8 bases at V and 6 bases at J, with 14 bases in the middle. The CDR3 has 13 amino acids. Germline lookup yields CDR1 MNHEY and CDR2 SVGAGI. The CDR3 sequence is CASRTGMRNEQFF. In DNA form, the CDR3 reads TGTGCCAGCCGAACAGGGATGCGCAATGAGCAGTTCTTC.

The V and J genes are TRBV18 and TRBJ1-1, with a tentative D call TRBD1 (5 bases). CDR1 and CDR2 from the germline V gene are KGHSH and LQKENI. The ends were cut back, 2 bases at V and 4 bases at J, with 11 bases in the middle. CDR3 length: 14 residues. CDR3 in amino acids: CASSPWGEITEAFF. The CDR3, as DNA: TGTGCCAGCTCACCATGGGGGGAGATCACTGAAGCTTTCTTT.

The chain couples TRBV3-1 (or the pseudogene TRBV3-2) to TRBJ1-1; no definite D call. V dropped 1 base and J dropped 7 bases, with 4 bases sitting between them. CDR1 and CDR2 from the germline V gene are LGHDT and YNNKEL (reference sequence). CDR3 length: 11 amino acids. The CDR3 DNA follows: TGTGCCAGCAGCCAAGGTATTGAAGCTTTCTTT. This sequence encodes CASSQGIEAFF.

This clone is a singleton in its sample. This chain links TRBV4-3 with TRBJ2-5; tentatively, D is TRBD1 or TRBD2 (6 bases each). CDR3 length equals 16 residues. V lost 1 base and J lost 0, with 12 bases in between. CDR1 is LGHNA and CDR2 is YSLEER in the germline V gene. The CDR3 loop reads CASSQGNGGHQETQYF. CDR3 bases: TGCGCCAGCAGCCAAGGGAACGGGGGCCACCAAGAGACCCAGTACTTC.

This chain joins TRBV21-1 and TRBJ2-1. TRBV21-1 corresponds to a pseudogene. This CDR3 is 17 amino acids long. CDR3 amino acids: CASSKPKGPPPYNEQFF. CDR3 nucleotides: TGTGCCAGCAGCAAGCCTAAAGGTCCCCCCCCCTACAATGAGCAGTTCTTC.

CDR3 in amino acids: CASSLGRQSSGNTIYF. The DNA for the CDR3 is TGTGCCAGCAGTTTAGGCAGGCAAAGCTCTGGAAACACCATATATTTT. This chain connects TRBV28 to TRBJ1-3; D not certain. Between the trimmed V and J ends, which lost 2 bases and 0 bases, there was a span of 11 bases. Looked up from germline, CDR1 is MDHEN and CDR2 is SYDVKM. The CDR3 extends over 16 amino acids.